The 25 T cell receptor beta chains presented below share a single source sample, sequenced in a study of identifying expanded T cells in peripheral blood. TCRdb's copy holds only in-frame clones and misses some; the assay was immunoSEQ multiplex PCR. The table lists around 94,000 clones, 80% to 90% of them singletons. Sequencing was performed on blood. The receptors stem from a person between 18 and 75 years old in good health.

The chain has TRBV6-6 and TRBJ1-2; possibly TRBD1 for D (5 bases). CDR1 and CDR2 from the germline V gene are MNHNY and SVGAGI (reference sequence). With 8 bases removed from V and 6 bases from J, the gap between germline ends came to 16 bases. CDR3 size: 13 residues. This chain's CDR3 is CASQAGTTHGYTF. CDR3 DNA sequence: TGTGCCAGCCAGGCGGGGACTACCCATGGCTACACCTTC.

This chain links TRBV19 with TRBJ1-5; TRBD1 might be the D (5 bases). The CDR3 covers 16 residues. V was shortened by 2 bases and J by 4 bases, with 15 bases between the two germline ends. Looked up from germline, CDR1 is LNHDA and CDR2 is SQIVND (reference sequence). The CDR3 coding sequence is TGTGCCAGTAGTATAAGTTTCGGGGCCGAGAATCAGCCCCAGCATTTT. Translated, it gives CASSISFGAENQPQHF.

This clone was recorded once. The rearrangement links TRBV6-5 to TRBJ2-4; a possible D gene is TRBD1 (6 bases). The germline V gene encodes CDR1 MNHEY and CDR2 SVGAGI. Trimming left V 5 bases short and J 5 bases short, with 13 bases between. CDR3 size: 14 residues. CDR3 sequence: CASSPTGKQNIQYF. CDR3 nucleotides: TGTGCCAGCAGTCCTACAGGGAAGCAAAACATTCAGTACTTC.

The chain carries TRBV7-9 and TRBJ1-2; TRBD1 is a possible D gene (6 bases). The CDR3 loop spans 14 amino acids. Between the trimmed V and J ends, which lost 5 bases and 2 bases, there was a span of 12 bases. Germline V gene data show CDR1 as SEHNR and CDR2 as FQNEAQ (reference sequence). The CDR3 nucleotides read TGTGCCAGCAGCCGGAAGGGGGGGAACTATGGCTACACCTTC. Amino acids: CASSRKGGNYGYTF.

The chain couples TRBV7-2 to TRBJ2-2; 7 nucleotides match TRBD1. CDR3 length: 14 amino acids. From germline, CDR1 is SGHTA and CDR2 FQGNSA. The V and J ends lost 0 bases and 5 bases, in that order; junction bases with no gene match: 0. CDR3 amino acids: CASSLADRTGELFF. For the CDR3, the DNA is TGTGCCAGCAGCTTAGCGGACAGGACCGGGGAGCTGTTTTTT.

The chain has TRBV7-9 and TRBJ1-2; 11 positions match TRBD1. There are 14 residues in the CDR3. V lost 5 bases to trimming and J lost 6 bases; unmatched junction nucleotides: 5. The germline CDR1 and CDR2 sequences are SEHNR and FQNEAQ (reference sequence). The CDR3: CASSQWDRGNGYTF. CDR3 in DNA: TGTGCCAGCAGCCAATGGGACAGGGGGAATGGCTACACCTTC.

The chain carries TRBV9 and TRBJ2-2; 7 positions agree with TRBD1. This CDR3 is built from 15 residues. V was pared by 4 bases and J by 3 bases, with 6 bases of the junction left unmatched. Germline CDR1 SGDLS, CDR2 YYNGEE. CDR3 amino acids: CASSTHTGDTGELFF. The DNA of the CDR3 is TGTGCCAGCAGCACACATACAGGGGACACCGGGGAGCTGTTTTTT.

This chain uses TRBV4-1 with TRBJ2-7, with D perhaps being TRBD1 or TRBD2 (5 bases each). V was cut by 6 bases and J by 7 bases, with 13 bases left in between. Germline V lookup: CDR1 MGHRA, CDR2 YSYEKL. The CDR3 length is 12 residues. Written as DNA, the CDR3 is TGCGCCAGCAGGGGACCCTCCACGGAGCAGTACTTC. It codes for CASRGPSTEQYF.

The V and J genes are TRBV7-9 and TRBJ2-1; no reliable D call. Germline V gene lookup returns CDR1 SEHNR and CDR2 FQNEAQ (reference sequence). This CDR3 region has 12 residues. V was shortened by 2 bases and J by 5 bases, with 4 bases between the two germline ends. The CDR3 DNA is TGTGCCAGCAGCTTAATCAACAATGAGCAGTTCTTC. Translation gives CASSLINNEQFF.

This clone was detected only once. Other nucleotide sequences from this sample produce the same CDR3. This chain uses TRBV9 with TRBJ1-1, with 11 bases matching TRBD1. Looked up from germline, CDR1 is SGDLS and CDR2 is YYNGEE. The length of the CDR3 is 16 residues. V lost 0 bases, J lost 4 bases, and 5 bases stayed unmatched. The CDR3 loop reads CASSVGGQGASTEAFF. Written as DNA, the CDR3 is TGTGCCAGCAGCGTAGGTGGACAGGGGGCAAGCACTGAAGCTTTCTTT.

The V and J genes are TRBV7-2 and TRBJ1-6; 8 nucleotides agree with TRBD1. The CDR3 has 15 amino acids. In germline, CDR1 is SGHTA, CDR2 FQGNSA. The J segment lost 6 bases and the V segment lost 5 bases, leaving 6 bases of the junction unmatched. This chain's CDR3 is CASSVPGQGNSPLHF. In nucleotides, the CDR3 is TGTGCCAGCAGCGTGCCTGGACAGGGTAATTCACCCCTCCACTTT.

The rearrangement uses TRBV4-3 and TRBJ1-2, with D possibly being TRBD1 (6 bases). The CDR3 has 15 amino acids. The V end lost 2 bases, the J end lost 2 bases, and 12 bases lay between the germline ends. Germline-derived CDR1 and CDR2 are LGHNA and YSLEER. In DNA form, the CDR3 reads TGCGCCAGCAGCCAATACCCCGGACAGAACTATGGCTACACCTTC. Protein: CASSQYPGQNYGYTF.

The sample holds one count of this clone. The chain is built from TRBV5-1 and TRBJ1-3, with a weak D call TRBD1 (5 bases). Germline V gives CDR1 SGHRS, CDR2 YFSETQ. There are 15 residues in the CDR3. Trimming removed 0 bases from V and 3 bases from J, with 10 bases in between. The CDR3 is CASSLVEGVGNTIYF. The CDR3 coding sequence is TGCGCCAGCAGCTTGGTGGAAGGGGTTGGAAACACCATATATTTT.

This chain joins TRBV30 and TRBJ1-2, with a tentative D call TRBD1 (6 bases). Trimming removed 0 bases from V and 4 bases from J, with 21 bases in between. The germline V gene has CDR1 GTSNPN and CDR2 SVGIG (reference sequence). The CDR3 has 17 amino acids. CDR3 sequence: CAWSVKYTGITAYGYTF. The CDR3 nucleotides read TGTGCCTGGAGTGTAAAATACACAGGGATCACGGCCTATGGCTACACCTTC.

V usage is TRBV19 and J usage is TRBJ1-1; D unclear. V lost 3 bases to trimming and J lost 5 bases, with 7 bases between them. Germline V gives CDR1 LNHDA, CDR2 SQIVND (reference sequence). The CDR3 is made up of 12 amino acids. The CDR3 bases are TGTGCCAGTAGTATCCCCTGGACTGAAGCTTTCTTT. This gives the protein CASSIPWTEAFF.

The CDR3 loop is CASNQGLYSNQPQHF. The CDR3 nucleotides read TGTGCCAGCAACCAGGGCCTGTATAGCAATCAGCCCCAGCATTTT. V and J are TRBV6-1 and TRBJ1-5, with D tentatively TRBD1 (5 bases). With 7 bases removed from V and 0 bases from J, the gap between germline ends came to 13 bases. CDR1 is MNHNS, CDR2 SASEGT, per germline. The CDR3 sequence is 15 residues long.

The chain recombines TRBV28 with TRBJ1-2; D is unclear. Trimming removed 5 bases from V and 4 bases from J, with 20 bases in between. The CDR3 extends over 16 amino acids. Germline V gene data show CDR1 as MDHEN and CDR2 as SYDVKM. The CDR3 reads CASSPPGTGGIYGYTF. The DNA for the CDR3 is TGTGCCAGCAGTCCCCCCGGCACCGGAGGAATCTATGGCTACACCTTC.

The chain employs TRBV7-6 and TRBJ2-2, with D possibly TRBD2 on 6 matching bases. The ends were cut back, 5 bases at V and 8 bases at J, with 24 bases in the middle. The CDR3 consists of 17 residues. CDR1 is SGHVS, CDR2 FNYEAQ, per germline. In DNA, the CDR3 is TGTGCCAGCAGCCCCCTTGGCGGGGACCCGCGTGTTGGGGAGCTGTTTTTT. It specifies CASSPLGGDPRVGELFF.

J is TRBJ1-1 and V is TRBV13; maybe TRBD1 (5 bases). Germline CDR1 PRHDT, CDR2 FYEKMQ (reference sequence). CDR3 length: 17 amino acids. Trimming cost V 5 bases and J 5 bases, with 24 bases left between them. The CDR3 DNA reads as TGTGCCAGCAGCCCCCGGGACTCCCCGGCTGTGTGGACTGAAGCTTTCTTT. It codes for CASSPRDSPAVWTEAFF. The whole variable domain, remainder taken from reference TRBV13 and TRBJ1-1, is AAGVIQSPRHLIKEKRETATLKCYPIPRHDTVYWYQQGPGQDPQFLISFYEKMQSDKGSIPDRFSAQQFSDYHSELNMSSLELGDSALYFCASSPRDSPAVWTEAFFGQGTRLTVV.

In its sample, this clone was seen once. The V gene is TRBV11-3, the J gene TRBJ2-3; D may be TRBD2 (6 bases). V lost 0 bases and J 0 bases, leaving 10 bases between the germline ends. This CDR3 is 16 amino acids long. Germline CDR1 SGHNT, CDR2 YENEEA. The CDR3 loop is CASSLDMRGSTDTQYF. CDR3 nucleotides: TGTGCCAGCAGCTTAGATATGCGGGGTAGCACAGATACGCAGTATTTT.

The CDR3 sequence is CAISRQGPKSMNTEAFF. DNA for the CDR3: TGTGCCATCAGCCGACAGGGGCCCAAATCAATGAACACTGAAGCTTTCTTT. This chain links TRBV10-3 with TRBJ1-1, with 8 bases identical to TRBD1. CDR3 length: 17 amino acids. The germline V gene encodes CDR1 ENHRY and CDR2 SYGVKD. V lost 6 bases to trimming and J lost 0 bases; unmatched junction nucleotides: 12.

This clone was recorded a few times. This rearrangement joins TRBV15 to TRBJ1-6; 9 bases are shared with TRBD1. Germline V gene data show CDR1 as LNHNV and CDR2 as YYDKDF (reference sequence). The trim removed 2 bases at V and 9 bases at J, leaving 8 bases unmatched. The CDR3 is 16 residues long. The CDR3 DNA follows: TGTGCCACCAGCAGATCCCCCGGGACAGGGACTTCACCCCTCCACTTT. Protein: CATSRSPGTGTSPLHF.

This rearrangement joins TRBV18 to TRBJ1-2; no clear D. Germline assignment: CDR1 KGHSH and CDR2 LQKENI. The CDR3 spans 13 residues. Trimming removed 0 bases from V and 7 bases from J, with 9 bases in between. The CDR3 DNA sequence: TGTGCCAGCTCACCACCGGCGGGTAGTGGCTACACCTTC. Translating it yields CASSPPAGSGYTF. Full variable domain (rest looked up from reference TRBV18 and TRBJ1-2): NAGVMQNPRHLVRRRGQEARLRCSPMKGHSHVYWYRQLPEEGLKFMVYLQKENIIDESGMPKERFSAEFPKEGPSILRIQQVVRGDSAAYFCASSPPAGSGYTFGSGTRLTVV.

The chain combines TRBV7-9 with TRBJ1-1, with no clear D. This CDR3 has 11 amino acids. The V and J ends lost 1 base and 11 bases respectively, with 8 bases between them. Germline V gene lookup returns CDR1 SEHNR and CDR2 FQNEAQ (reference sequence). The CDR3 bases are TGTGCCAGCAGCTTAGTAGGTACGGCTTTCTTT. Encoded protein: CASSLVGTAFF.

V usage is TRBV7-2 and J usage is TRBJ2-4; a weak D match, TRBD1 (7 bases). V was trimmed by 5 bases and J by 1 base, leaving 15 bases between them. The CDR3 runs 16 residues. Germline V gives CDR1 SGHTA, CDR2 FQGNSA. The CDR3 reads CASSPRGTGAKNIQYF. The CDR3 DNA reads TGTGCCAGCAGCCCCAGGGGGACTGGGGCCAAAAACATTCAGTACTTC.